This is a list of T cell receptor beta chains from one sample in a study of CD8+CD57+ T cells in acquired aplastic anemia. TCRdb ran MiXCR on the reads and lists one entry per CDR3 protein. The sample contains 120,000 or so distinct CDR3 sequences, almost 40% of which appear only once. Sequenced material: sorted CD4+, CD8+, or CD8+CD57+ T cells (not recorded which) from PBMCs. These receptors were collected from a human donor with aplastic anemia. Each CDR3 is given with its conserved first and last residue. The D gene is left open where the match is weak. Not all rows give a size; the values are once, few, many and, for expanded clones, a class.

clone_size,j_call,v_call,d_call,cdr3_nt,cdr3_aa
-,TRBJ1-6,TRBV13,-,TGTGCCAGCAGCATAGGTACAGAGTTAAATTCACCCCTCCACTTT,CASSIGTELNSPLHF
-,TRBJ2-3,TRBV7-9,-,TGTGCCAGCAGCCCGGCTTGGGCAGATACGCAGTATTTT,CASSPAWADTQYF
few,TRBJ2-7,TRBV15,TRBD2,TGTGCCACCAGCAGGGGTAAAGGAGCGGGAGGCAAGCAGTACTTC,CATSRGKGAGGKQYF
many,TRBJ1-1,TRBV29-1,-,TGCAGCGCCGGAGGGGTCACTGAAGCTTTCTTT,CSAGGVTEAFF
few,TRBJ1-5,TRBV19,-,TGTGCCAGTAGTTTCGACAATAGCAATCAGCCCCAGCATTTT,CASSFDNSNQPQHF
many,TRBJ2-1,TRBV25-1,TRBD1,TGTGCCAGCAGCGCCGGGACAGGGGGCGGGTACAATGAGCAGTTCTTC,CASSAGTGGGYNEQFF
many,TRBJ1-6,TRBV11-2,-,TGTGCCAGCAGCTTAGGAGAGGGCCCCGGGAATCGTTCACCCCTCCACTTT,CASSLGEGPGNRSPLHF
many,TRBJ2-5,TRBV7-2,-,TGTGCCAGCAGCCCCACCCCGGGGGCTGGGGAGACCCAGTACTTC,CASSPTPGAGETQYF
many,TRBJ2-7,TRBV29-1,-,TGCAGCGGCAAACAGGGTAACGAGCAGTACTTC,CSGKQGNEQYF
-,TRBJ2-2,TRBV5-1,TRBD1,TGCGCCAGCAGCTCAATACTGACAGGGGTAATACCCGGGGAGCTGTTTTTT,CASSSILTGVIPGELFF
-,TRBJ2-3,TRBV20-1,-,TGCAGTAGGCGGGGGCACACAGATACGCAGTATTTT,CSRRGHTDTQYF
-,TRBJ1-2,TRBV2,-,TGTGCCAGCAGCCTCGGGGACATACGTCAAGGCTACACCTTC,CASSLGDIRQGYTF
-,TRBJ2-7,TRBV15,TRBD1,TGTGCCACCAGCGTGACAGGGAACGAGCAGTACTTC,CATSVTGNEQYF
few,TRBJ2-7,TRBV10-3,TRBD1,TGTGCCGCCGCTACCGGGACAGTCGGATACGAGCAGTACTTC,CAAATGTVGYEQYF
many,TRBJ1-2,TRBV18,-,TGTGCCAGCTCCCCCTTGAGGGATGGCTACACCTTC,CASSPLRDGYTF
many,TRBJ1-1,TRBV19,TRBD1,TGTGCCAGTAGTACACACAGGGGGCTCACTGAAGCTTTCTTT,CASSTHRGLTEAFF
-,TRBJ2-5,TRBV6-5,-,TGTGCCAGCAGTTCTCCTAGACAGACGGAGACCCAGTACTTC,CASSSPRQTETQYF
many,TRBJ1-5,TRBV12-3/TRBV12-4,-,TGTGCCAGCAGCCCCACGGACAGTTCCAATCAGCCCCAGCATTTT,CASSPTDSSNQPQHF
-,TRBJ2-7,TRBV2,-,TGTGCCAGCAGCGCCCGGACGGCTGACAACGAGCAGTACTTC,CASSARTADNEQYF
-,TRBJ2-3,TRBV24-1,TRBD2,TGTGCCACCAGTGATAGCGGGGGCATGGTAGATACGCAGTATTTT,CATSDSGGMVDTQYF
-,TRBJ1-1,TRBV29-1,-,TGCAGCGTTGAAGTCCGGGGAAGAGGCACTGAAGCTTTCTTT,CSVEVRGRGTEAFF
-,TRBJ2-3,TRBV11-2,TRBD2,TGTGCCAGCAGCCTCGGACTAGAAGGCTTTTCTAGCACAGATACGCAGTATTTT,CASSLGLEGFSSTDTQYF
-,TRBJ2-7,TRBV7-2,-,TGCGCCAGCAGCCAATGGGGAAGCCCCTACGAGCAGTACTTC,CASSQWGSPYEQYF
many,TRBJ1-1,TRBV14,-,TGTGCCAGCAGTCAAGGTACTGAAGCTTTCTTT,CASSQGTEAFF
many,TRBJ2-7,TRBV20-1,TRBD2,TGCAGTGCTCGCAGGCGGGGGTCCTCCTACGAGCAGTACTTC,CSARRRGSSYEQYF
once,TRBJ1-2,TRBV11-2,-,TGTGCCAGGGGTTTCGGGGGGGCGAACTATGGCTACACCTTC,CARGFGGANYGYTF
-,TRBJ2-5,TRBV2,TRBD1,TGTGCCAGCAAGGGACAGGGCCAAGAGACCCAGTACTTC,CASKGQGQETQYF
many,TRBJ1-2,TRBV11-2,-,TGTGCCAGCAGCCCCCGCCGGGACGGCGAATCCTATGGCTACACCTTC,CASSPRRDGESYGYTF
many,TRBJ1-4,TRBV5-8,TRBD1,TGTGCCAGCAGCCTTTGGACAGGACGAATTGAAAAACTGTTTTTT,CASSLWTGRIEKLFF
-,TRBJ2-1,TRBV15,-,TGTGCCACCAGCAGAGGAGGCTGGTCCTACAATGAGCAGTTCTTC,CATSRGGWSYNEQFF
many,TRBJ2-7,TRBV6-1,TRBD1,TGTGCCAGCAGACAGGACAGGAGCCTCTCCTACGAGCAGTACTTC,CASRQDRSLSYEQYF
-,TRBJ2-7,TRBV20-1,TRBD2,TGCAGTGCTAGGCCCTGGGCGGGGGGCGTTTACGAGCAGTACTTC,CSARPWAGGVYEQYF
many,TRBJ1-6,TRBV5-1,-,TGCGCCAGCAGCTTGGAGTCAGGGGTGGGGAATTCACCCCTCCACTTT,CASSLESGVGNSPLHF
many,TRBJ2-3,TRBV12-3/TRBV12-4,TRBD2,TGTGCCAGCAGCCTGTTTGGACTAGCGGTAGATACGCAGTATTTT,CASSLFGLAVDTQYF
-,TRBJ2-1,TRBV24-1,-,TGTGCCACCAGTGATTTTGCCCATTCGGATTTGTTCTTC,CATSDFAHSDLFF
-,TRBJ1-1,TRBV7-9,-,TGTGCCAGCAGCTTAATGGGAGGAGCTTTCTTT,CASSLMGGAFF
-,TRBJ1-5,TRBV20-1,-,TGCAGTGCTAGAATGGGGGGCTACGAGCATTTT,CSARMGGYEHF
-,TRBJ1-5,TRBV12-3/TRBV12-4,-,TGTGCCAGCACTTTAACGGGTCAAAGGCCCCAGCATTTT,CASTLTGQRPQHF
-,TRBJ2-2,TRBV6-2/TRBV6-3,TRBD2,TGTGCCAGCAGTTACATTGGTTTCCAGGGAGGGATTGGCGGGGAGCTGTTTTTT,CASSYIGFQGGIGGELFF
many,TRBJ1-2,TRBV6-1,TRBD1,TGTGCCAGCAGTACAGGGGCTTTGCTCGTCTACACCTTC,CASSTGALLVYTF
-,TRBJ1-1,TRBV6-5,-,TGTGCCAGCACCTGGGCGAGGGGACCCACTGAAGCTTTCTTT,CASTWARGPTEAFF